Below, 14 T cell receptor beta chains from the same sample are listed, as sequenced in a study of shared clonotypes between healthy human individuals. Here immunoSEQ multiplex PCR was the method, and the copy in TCRdb shows in-frame clones only, minus some. Seen here are hundreds of thousands of clones, 60% to 80% observed once, and the top ten hold approximately 1.8%. Sequencing was performed on memory CD4+ T cells sorted from blood. The subset denotes: CD45RA-negative fraction. These receptors were obtained from a woman aged 25 to 39 in good health.

This chain connects TRBV19 to TRBJ2-7; D tentatively fits TRBD1 or TRBD2 (5 bases each). The CDR3 has 14 amino acids. Germline V CDR1 and CDR2: LNHDA, SQIVND (reference sequence). V lost 4 bases to trimming and J lost 6 bases, with 16 bases between them. The CDR3 region is CASSSRDGLSEQYF. In nucleotides, the CDR3 is TGTGCCAGTAGTAGCCGGGACGGGCTCTCCGAGCAGTACTTC.

The chain uses TRBV6-1 and TRBJ2-1, with 7 bases aligning to TRBD2. The CDR3 runs to 15 residues. J gave up 2 bases and V 1 base, and 2 bases lay outside the gene matches. Germline V CDR1 and CDR2: MNHNS, SASEGT. The CDR3 sequence: CASSEGTRAYNEQFF. CDR3 DNA: TGTGCCAGCAGTGAAGGGACTAGGGCCTACAATGAGCAGTTCTTC.

V and J are TRBV28 and TRBJ2-6, with D perhaps being TRBD1 or TRBD2 (5 bases each). The V gene's germline CDR1 is MDHEN and CDR2 SYDVKM. V lost 1 base, J lost 1 base, and 8 bases lay in between. The CDR3 covers 16 residues. In nucleotides, the CDR3 is TGTGCCAGCAGTTTATATGGGGGTTCTGGGGCCAACGTCCTGACTTTC. As protein: CASSLYGGSGANVLTF.

This chain links TRBV2 with TRBJ2-7; D is unresolved. This CDR3 spans 11 amino acids. With 2 bases removed from V and 6 bases from J, the gap between germline ends came to 5 bases. Looked up from germline, CDR1 is SNHLY and CDR2 is FYNNEI. The CDR3 region has the DNA TGTGCCAGCAGTGAACTTGGCGAGCAGTACTTC. Its translation is CASSELGEQYF.

A single count supports this clone. The rearrangement links TRBV9 to TRBJ1-2; 7 nucleotides agree with TRBD1. The CDR3 extends over 13 amino acids. The germline V gene encodes CDR1 SGDLS and CDR2 YYNGEE. The V gene end was trimmed by 1 base and the J gene end by 6 bases; junction bases not matched to a gene: 3. CDR3 bases: TGTGCCAGCAGCGTAACAGGGGCGGATGGCTACACCTTC. Translated: CASSVTGADGYTF.

The sample holds a few counts of this clone. The chain is built from TRBV27 and TRBJ2-2; 8 bases are shared with TRBD1. CDR3 length equals 14 residues. Germline trimming cut 10 bases from V and 7 bases from J; bases unmatched to any gene: 11. Germline assignment: CDR1 MNHEY and CDR2 SMNVEV (reference sequence). The CDR3 sequence is CATHRTGSSGELFF. CDR3 in DNA: TGTGCCACTCACAGGACAGGGTCTAGCGGGGAGCTGTTTTTT.

The chain uses TRBV4-1 and TRBJ1-1, with D perhaps TRBD1 (5 bases). Germline V gene sequence: CDR1 MGHRA, CDR2 YSYEKL. V was pared by 0 bases and J by 6 bases, with 11 bases between. The CDR3 sequence is 14 residues long. CDR3 in amino acids: CASSQEAGTAEAFF. The CDR3 DNA sequence: TGCGCCAGCAGCCAAGAGGCGGGGACGGCTGAAGCTTTCTTT.

At least ten counts were recorded for this clone. This chain links TRBV6-1 with TRBJ1-2; 10 nucleotides agree with TRBD1. CDR3 size: 14 residues. Germline loops: CDR1 MNHNS, CDR2 SASEGT. With 8 bases clipped from V and 4 bases from J, the junction kept 7 bases outside the gene matches. The DNA of the CDR3 is TGTGCCAGCGGAAGGGACAGGGGCCCCTATGGCTACACCTTC. This translates into CASGRDRGPYGYTF.

The J gene is TRBJ2-5, the V gene TRBV27; 9 nucleotides line up with TRBD1. The CDR3 covers 19 residues. CDR1 and CDR2 from the germline V gene are MNHEY and SMNVEV (reference sequence). With 2 bases clipped from V and 4 bases from J, the junction kept 17 bases outside the gene matches. The CDR3 is CASSLRGQGILGHRETQYF. The DNA of the CDR3 is TGTGCCAGCAGTTTACGGGGACAGGGAATATTAGGTCATAGAGAGACCCAGTACTTC.

V gene TRBV5-4 combines with J gene TRBJ2-4; a possible D gene is TRBD2 (7 bases). CDR1 SGHNT and CDR2 YYREEE come from the germline V gene (reference sequence). Trimming took 4 bases from V and 4 from J, leaving 15 bases between them. The CDR3 totals 15 residues. As DNA, the CDR3 is TGTGCCAGCAGCCTAGGGGGAGGGAATAAAAACATTCAGTACTTC. Protein: CASSLGGGNKNIQYF.

J is TRBJ2-7 and V is TRBV6-5; 8 nucleotides align to TRBD2. The CDR3 totals 13 residues. Germline CDR1 and CDR2: MNHEY and SVGAGI. The J segment lost 2 bases and the V segment lost 6 bases, leaving 3 bases of the junction unmatched. The CDR3 nucleotides read TGTGCCAGCAGGGCGGGAGGACCCTACGAGCAGTACTTC. Protein sequence: CASRAGGPYEQYF.

This chain uses TRBV6-5 with TRBJ2-7; 8 bases match TRBD2. With V trimmed by 6 bases and J by 7 bases, 14 bases remained unmatched. Per the germline V gene, CDR1 is MNHEY and CDR2 is SVGAGI. The CDR3 runs to 15 residues. CDR3 nucleotides: TGTGCCAGCAGCTCTTTAGCGGGAAGGGGGAGGGAGCAGTACTTC. Translating it yields CASSSLAGRGREQYF.

The rearrangement uses TRBV7-2 and TRBJ1-1; D gene uncertain. This CDR3 region has 15 residues. CDR1 is SGHTA and CDR2 is FQGNSA in the germline V gene. V lost 2 bases and J 3 bases, leaving 13 bases between the germline ends. CDR3 residues: CASSLMGPRDTEAFF. CDR3 bases: TGTGCCAGCAGCTTAATGGGCCCGAGGGACACTGAAGCTTTCTTT.

The chain uses TRBV28 and TRBJ2-5; D uncertain. CDR1 and CDR2 (germline): MDHEN, SYDVKM. The CDR3 contains 13 residues. V was cut by 4 bases and J by 5 bases, with 11 bases left in between. For the CDR3, the DNA is TGTGCCAGCAGTTCGGTCCGTGGGGAGACCCAGTACTTC. Residues: CASSSVRGETQYF. Looking up the rest from reference TRBV28 and TRBJ2-5 gives the full variable domain: DVKVTQSSRYLVKRTGEKVFLECVQDMDHENMFWYRQDPGLGLRLIYFSYDVKMKEKGDIPEGYSVSREKKERFSLILESASTNQTSMYLCASSSVRGETQYFGPGTRLLVL.